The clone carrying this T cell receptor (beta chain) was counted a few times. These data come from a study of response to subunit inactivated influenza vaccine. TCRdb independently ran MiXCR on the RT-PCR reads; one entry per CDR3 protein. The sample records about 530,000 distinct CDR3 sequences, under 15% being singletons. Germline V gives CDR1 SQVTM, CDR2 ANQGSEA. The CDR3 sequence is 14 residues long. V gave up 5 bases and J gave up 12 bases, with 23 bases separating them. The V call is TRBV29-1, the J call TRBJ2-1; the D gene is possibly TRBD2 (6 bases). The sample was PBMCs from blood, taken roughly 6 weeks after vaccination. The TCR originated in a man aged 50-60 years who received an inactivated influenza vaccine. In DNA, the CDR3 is TGCAGCGTTCACCCGGGACTCCTACGTTCAGGGCAGTTCTTC. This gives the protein CSVHPGLLRSGQFF.